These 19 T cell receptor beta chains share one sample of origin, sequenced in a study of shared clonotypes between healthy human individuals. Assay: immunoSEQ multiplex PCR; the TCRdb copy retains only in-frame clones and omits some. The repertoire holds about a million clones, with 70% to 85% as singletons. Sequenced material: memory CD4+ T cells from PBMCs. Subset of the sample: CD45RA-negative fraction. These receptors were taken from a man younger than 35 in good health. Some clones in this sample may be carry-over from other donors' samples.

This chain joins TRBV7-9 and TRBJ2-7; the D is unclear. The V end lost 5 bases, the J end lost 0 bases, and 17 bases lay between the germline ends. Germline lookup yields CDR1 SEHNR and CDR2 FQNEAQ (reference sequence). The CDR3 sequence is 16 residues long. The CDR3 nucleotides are TGTGCCAGCAGCCCCAGGCCAGGCCCGAGCTCCTACGAGCAGTACTTC. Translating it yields CASSPRPGPSSYEQYF.

The DNA of the CDR3 is TGTGCCAGCAGCTTAGAAGCGGGGGGCAGGAATGAAAAACTGTTTTTT. It codes for CASSLEAGGRNEKLFF. The V call is TRBV7-9, the J call TRBJ1-4, with D possibly being TRBD1 (6 bases). The germline CDR1 and CDR2 sequences are SEHNR and FQNEAQ (reference sequence). The CDR3 contains 16 residues. V shed 1 base and J shed 5 bases, with 14 bases lying between them.

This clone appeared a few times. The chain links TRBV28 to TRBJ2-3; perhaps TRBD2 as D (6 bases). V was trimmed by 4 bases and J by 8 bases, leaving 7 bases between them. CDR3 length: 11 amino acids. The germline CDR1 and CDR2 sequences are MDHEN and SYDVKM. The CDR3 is CASSYGSTQYF. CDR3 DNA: TGTGCCAGCAGTTACGGGAGTACGCAGTATTTT.

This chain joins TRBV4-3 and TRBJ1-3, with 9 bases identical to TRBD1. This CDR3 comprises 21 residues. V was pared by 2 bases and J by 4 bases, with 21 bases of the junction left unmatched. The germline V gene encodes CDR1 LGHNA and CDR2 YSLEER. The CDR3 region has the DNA TGCGCCAGCAGCCAATGGGGCACGGGACAGGGCACCCTAATCTCCGGAAACACCATATATTTT. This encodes CASSQWGTGQGTLISGNTIYF.

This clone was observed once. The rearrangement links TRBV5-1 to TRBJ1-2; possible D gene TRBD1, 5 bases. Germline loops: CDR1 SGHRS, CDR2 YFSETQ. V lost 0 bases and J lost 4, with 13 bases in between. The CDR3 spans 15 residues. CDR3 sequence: CASSLEGPELYGYTF. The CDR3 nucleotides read TGCGCCAGCAGCTTGGAGGGACCGGAACTCTATGGCTACACCTTC.

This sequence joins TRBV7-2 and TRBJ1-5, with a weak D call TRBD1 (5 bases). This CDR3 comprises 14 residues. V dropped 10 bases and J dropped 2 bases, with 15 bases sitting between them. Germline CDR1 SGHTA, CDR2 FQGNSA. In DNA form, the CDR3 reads TGTGCCACCGAGATCGGGGGGGGCAATCAGCCCCAGCATTTT. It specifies CATEIGGGNQPQHF.

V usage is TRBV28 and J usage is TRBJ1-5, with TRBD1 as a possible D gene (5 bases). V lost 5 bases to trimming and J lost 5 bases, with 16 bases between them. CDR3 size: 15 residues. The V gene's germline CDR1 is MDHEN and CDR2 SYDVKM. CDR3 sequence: CASSPPGSGDQPQHF. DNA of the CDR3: TGTGCCAGCAGTCCCCCAGGGAGTGGGGATCAGCCCCAGCATTTT.

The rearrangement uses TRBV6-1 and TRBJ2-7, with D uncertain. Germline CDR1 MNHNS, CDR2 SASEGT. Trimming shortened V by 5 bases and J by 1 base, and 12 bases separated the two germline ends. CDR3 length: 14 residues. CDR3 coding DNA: TGTGCCAGCAGTCCCGGACCTTCATCCTACGAGCAGTACTTC. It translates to CASSPGPSSYEQYF.

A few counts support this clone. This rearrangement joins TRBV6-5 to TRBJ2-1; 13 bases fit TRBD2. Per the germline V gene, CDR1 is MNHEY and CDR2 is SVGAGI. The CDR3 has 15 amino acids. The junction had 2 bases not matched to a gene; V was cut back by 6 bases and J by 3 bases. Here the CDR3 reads CASSRLAGGYNEQFF. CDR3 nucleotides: TGTGCCAGCAGCCGACTAGCGGGAGGCTACAATGAGCAGTTCTTC.

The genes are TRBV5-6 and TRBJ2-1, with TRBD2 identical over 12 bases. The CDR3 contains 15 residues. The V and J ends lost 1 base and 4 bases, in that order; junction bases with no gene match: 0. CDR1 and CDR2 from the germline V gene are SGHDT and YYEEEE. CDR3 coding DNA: TGTGCCAGCAGCTTGACTAGCGGGAGGTACAATGAGCAGTTCTTC. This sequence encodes CASSLTSGRYNEQFF.

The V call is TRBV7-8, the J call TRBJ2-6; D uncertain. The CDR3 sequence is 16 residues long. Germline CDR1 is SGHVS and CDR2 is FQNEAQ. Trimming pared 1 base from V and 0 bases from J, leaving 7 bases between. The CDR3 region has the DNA TGTGCCAGCAGCTTAGGGTCGAGCTCTGGGGCCAACGTCCTGACTTTC. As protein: CASSLGSSSGANVLTF.

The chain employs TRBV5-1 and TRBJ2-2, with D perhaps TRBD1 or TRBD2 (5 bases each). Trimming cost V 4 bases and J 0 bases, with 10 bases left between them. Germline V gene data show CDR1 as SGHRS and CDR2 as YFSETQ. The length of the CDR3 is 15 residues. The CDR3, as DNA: TGCGCCAGCAGCATGGGACCAACGAACACCGGGGAGCTGTTTTTT. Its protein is CASSMGPTNTGELFF.

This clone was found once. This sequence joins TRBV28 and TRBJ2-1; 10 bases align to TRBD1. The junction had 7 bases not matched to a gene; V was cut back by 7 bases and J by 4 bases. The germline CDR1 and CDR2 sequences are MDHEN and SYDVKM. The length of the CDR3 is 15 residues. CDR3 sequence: CASTTGTGAYNEQFF. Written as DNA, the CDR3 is TGTGCCAGCACTACCGGGACAGGGGCGTACAATGAGCAGTTCTTC.

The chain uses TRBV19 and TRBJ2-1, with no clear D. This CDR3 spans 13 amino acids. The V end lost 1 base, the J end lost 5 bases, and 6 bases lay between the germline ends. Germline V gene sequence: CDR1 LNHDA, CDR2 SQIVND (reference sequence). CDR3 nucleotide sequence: TGTGCCAGTAGTATAGGGCAGAACAATGAGCAGTTCTTC. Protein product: CASSIGQNNEQFF.

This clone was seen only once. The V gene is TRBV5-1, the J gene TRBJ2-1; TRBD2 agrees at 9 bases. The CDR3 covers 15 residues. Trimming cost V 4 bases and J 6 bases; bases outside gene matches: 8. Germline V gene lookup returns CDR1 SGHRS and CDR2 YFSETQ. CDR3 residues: CASSPLAGSGNEQFF. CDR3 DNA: TGCGCCAGCAGCCCTCTAGCGGGATCTGGCAATGAGCAGTTCTTC.

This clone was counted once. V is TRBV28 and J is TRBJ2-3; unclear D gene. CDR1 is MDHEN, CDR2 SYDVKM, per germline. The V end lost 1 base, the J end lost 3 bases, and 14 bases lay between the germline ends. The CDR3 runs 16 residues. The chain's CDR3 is CASSLLRTLGTDTQYF. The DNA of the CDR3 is TGTGCCAGCAGTTTATTGAGGACCTTGGGGACAGATACGCAGTATTTT.

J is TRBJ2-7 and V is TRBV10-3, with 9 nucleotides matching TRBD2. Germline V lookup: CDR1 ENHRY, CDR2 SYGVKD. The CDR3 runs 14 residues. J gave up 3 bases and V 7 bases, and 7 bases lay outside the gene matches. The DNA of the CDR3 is TGTGCCATCATGCCGACTAGCGGAGGCTACGAGCAGTACTTC. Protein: CAIMPTSGGYEQYF.

The CDR3 nucleotides are TGTGCCAGCAGCTTAACAACACGGCAAAATACGCAGTATTTT. It encodes CASSLTTRQNTQYF. The chain uses TRBV7-3 and TRBJ2-3; D gene uncertain. Trimming removed 0 bases at V and 7 bases at J, with 11 bases between. Germline V gene sequence: CDR1 SGHTA, CDR2 FQGTGA. The CDR3 contains 14 residues.

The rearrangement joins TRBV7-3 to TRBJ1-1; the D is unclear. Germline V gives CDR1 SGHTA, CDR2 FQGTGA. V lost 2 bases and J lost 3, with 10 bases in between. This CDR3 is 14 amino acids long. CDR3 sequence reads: CASSLLPMDTEAFF. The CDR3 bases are TGTGCCAGCAGCTTATTGCCTATGGACACTGAAGCTTTCTTT.